This TCR beta chain emerged from a study of T cell responses to AZD1222 COVID-19 vaccine. As concerns this clone: Its antigen is as yet unknown.

Points from the study as a whole: Females outnumbered males among donors, who were mostly white British; clonal diversity was possibly underestimated. There were repertoire samples only from the period after the peak T cell response.

CDR1 SGHTA and CDR2 FQGNSA come from the germline V gene. CDR3 length equals 15 residues. V shed 3 bases and J shed 0 bases, with 9 bases lying between them. Repertoires were generated with immunoSEQ multiplex PCR, while TCRdb's copy carries only in-frame clones and drops some. This table holds some 190,000 clones, just over 85% found once. The input for sequencing was peripheral blood, taken on day 0 of AZD1222 vaccination. The clonotype originates from an adult in good health. This chain connects TRBV7-2 to TRBJ2-1, with D maybe TRBD1 (5 bases). CDR3 region: CASSFDSSSYNEQFF. CDR3 DNA: TGTGCCAGCAGCTTCGACAGCAGCTCCTACAATGAGCAGTTCTTC.